The next 3 T cell receptor beta chains were all read from a single sample in a study of blood T cell repertoires in COVID-19. Method: immunoSEQ multiplex PCR; TCRdb's copy keeps in-frame clones and lacks some. Among about 250,000 clones listed, about 80% were seen once. Sequencing input: PBMCs or T cells enriched from blood (not recorded which). Every receptor here comes from a man in his fifties who had recovered from COVID-19.

This clone was detected a few times. The chain links TRBV11-3 to TRBJ1-1, with 7 bases aligning to TRBD1. With 5 bases clipped from V and 0 bases from J, the junction kept 0 bases outside the gene matches. CDR3 size: 13 residues. Germline V gives CDR1 SGHNT, CDR2 YENEEA. CDR3 DNA sequence: TGTGCCAGCAGCCAGGGGGTGAACACTGAAGCTTTCTTT. It encodes CASSQGVNTEAFF.

The genes are TRBV7-9 and TRBJ1-1, with D uncertain. This CDR3 spans 14 amino acids. V was cut by 3 bases and J by 0 bases, with 8 bases left in between. Per germline, CDR1 SEHNR and CDR2 FQNEAQ (reference sequence). The CDR3 loop reads CASSFGEMNTEAFF. CDR3 bases: TGTGCCAGCAGCTTTGGGGAGATGAACACTGAAGCTTTCTTT.

CDR3 nucleotides: TGTGCCAGCAGCCAGGGTTACGAACAGCCCCAGCATTTT. Translation gives CASSQGYEQPQHF. This chain joins TRBV12-3 or TRBV12-4 and TRBJ1-5; the D gene is possibly TRBD1 (5 bases). The CDR3 consists of 13 residues. Trimming shortened V by 6 bases and J by 7 bases, and 13 bases separated the two germline ends.